This TCR beta chain stems from a study of T cell repertoires in cytomegalovirus infection. Study conclusions and caveats: CMV-specific TCR beta clonotypes restricted by HLA-C were the ones dominating the ex vivo response.

TCRdb used MiXCR to reprocess the reads, holding one entry per CDR3 protein. The profile covers about 300,000 distinct CDR3 sequences, with about 8.8% appearing a single time and 2.5% taken by the ten largest. This clonotype was seen at least ten times. The antigen is not known. The V and J ends lost 6 bases and 5 bases respectively, with 13 bases between them. Germline V gene lookup returns CDR1 MNHNS and CDR2 SASEGT. There are 13 residues in the CDR3. Sequencing was done on a sample of PBMCs. The chain has TRBV6-1 and TRBJ1-2, with TRBD1 as a possible D gene (5 bases). The TCR sequence derives from a human donor in good health (CMV status not recorded). Some clones in this sample may be carry-over from other donors' samples. The CDR3 DNA is TGTGCCAGCAGCCCCAAAGGGACGTATGGCTACACCTTC. Protein sequence: CASSPKGTYGYTF.